The present TCR beta chain was sequenced within a study of blood T cell repertoires in COVID-19. Study-wide background: Collection of acute and convalescent COVID-19 samples took place in the United States, Italy and Spain. PBMCs, B-cell-depleted T cells, or T cells provided the cDNA or gDNA that made up the material.

This CDR3 region has 14 residues. The J segment lost 1 base and the V segment lost 2 bases, leaving 3 bases of the junction unmatched. Germline V gene lookup returns CDR1 SQVTM and CDR2 ANQGSEA. Per the authors' pipeline: Quantification of nucleated cells was approximated via reference gene primer amplification. Generated by immunoSEQ multiplex PCR, the TCRdb table keeps only in-frame clones and is missing some. Clonal size and the V and J genes are those of that table, whereas D and trimming came from the DNA. This sample carries under 250,000 clones, around four fifths of them seen once, and the ten largest clones take 2% to 3%.

The chain uses TRBV29-1 and TRBJ2-3; 7 bases are a match to TRBD2. The sequenced sample consisted of peripheral blood. This TCR came from a woman in her seventies with active or convalescent COVID-19. This CDR3 reads CSVERGEGTDTQYF. DNA for the CDR3: TGCAGCGTTGAACGGGGGGAGGGCACAGATACGCAGTATTTT.